This T cell receptor beta chain was sequenced in a study of control samples from healthy donors and cancer patients. V was clipped by 7 bases and J by 7 bases, with 16 bases between them. The CDR3 is 14 residues long. Per germline, CDR1 LNHDA and CDR2 SQIVND (reference sequence). Sequenced by immunoSEQ multiplex PCR; TCRdb stores in-frame clones only, minus some. This table holds 140,000 or so clones, around 90% found once. This clonotype originated in a man under 40 in good health. This chain links TRBV19 with TRBJ2-2; D possibly matches TRBD1 or TRBD2 (5 bases each). The source material was blood. CDR3 in DNA: TGTGCCAGTAACAAGGGACCACAACGCGGGGAGCTGTTTTTT. Translated: CASNKGPQRGELFF.